This entry lists 20 T cell receptor beta chains sequenced from one sample in a study of blood T cell repertoires in COVID-19. The protocol was immunoSEQ multiplex PCR, while the TCRdb copy is restricted to in-frame clones and leaves out a portion. Of under 200,000 clones listed, 85% to 90% are singletons. The sample consisted of PBMCs or T cells enriched from blood (not recorded which). These receptor sequences come from a woman aged 40 to 55 in a cohort exposed to, infected with or recovered from COVID-19 (not recorded which).

J is TRBJ2-7 and V is TRBV19, with a tentative D call TRBD2 (5 bases). V gave up 1 base and J gave up 2 bases, with 6 bases separating them. Germline-derived CDR1 and CDR2 are LNHDA and SQIVND (reference sequence). The CDR3 is 13 residues long. The CDR3 spells CASSIGLPYEQYF. The DNA of the CDR3 is TGTGCCAGTAGTATAGGACTACCCTACGAGCAGTACTTC.

The V and J genes are TRBV9 and TRBJ1-2; 10 bases align to TRBD1. CDR1 SGDLS and CDR2 YYNGEE come from the germline V gene. The CDR3 spans 16 residues. J lost 8 bases, V lost 5 bases, and 15 bases had no gene match. CDR3 DNA: TGTGCCAGCAGTGCAGGCCCGGGACAGGGGCTGGGCGGCTACACCTTC. Amino acids: CASSAGPGQGLGGYTF.

V usage is TRBV7-9 and J usage is TRBJ2-7; D possibly corresponds to TRBD2 (6 bases). V lost 5 bases to trimming and J lost 4 bases, with 12 bases between them. The CDR3 covers 13 residues. CDR1 SEHNR and CDR2 FQNEAQ come from the germline V gene (reference sequence). This chain's CDR3 is CASSPKRGYEQYF. CDR3 in DNA: TGTGCCAGCAGCCCCAAACGGGGGTACGAGCAGTACTTC.

This clone has a handful of counts. The V and J genes are TRBV3-1 (or the pseudogene TRBV3-2) and TRBJ2-7; D ambiguous. The germline V gene encodes CDR1 LGHDT and CDR2 YNNKEL (reference sequence). Trimming pared 6 bases from V and 1 base from J, leaving 10 bases between. The CDR3 covers 13 residues. CDR3 region: CASSGGFSYEQYF. CDR3 DNA sequence: TGTGCCAGCAGTGGCGGATTTTCCTACGAGCAGTACTTC.

The CDR3 region is CASSFQGPEQFF. In nucleotides, the CDR3 is TGTGCCAGCAGTTTCCAGGGTCCCGAGCAGTTCTTC. V usage is TRBV5-4 and J usage is TRBJ2-1; D is possibly TRBD1 (5 bases). CDR1 is SGHNT and CDR2 is YYREEE in the germline V gene (reference sequence). V shed 5 bases and J shed 10 bases, with 13 bases lying between them. This CDR3 has 12 residues. The full variable domain, completed using reference TRBV5-4 and TRBJ2-1, is ETGVTQSPTHLIKTRGQQVTLRCSSQSGHNTVSWYQQALGQGPQFIFQYYREEENGRGNFPPRFSGLQFPNYSSELNVNALELDDSALYLCASSFQGPEQFFGPGTRLTVL.

This sequence joins TRBV2 and TRBJ1-4, with D unresolved. Per the germline V gene, CDR1 is SNHLY and CDR2 is FYNNEI. The CDR3 loop spans 17 amino acids. Deletions cut 1 base from V and 3 bases from J, with 15 bases between. The CDR3 region is CASSEGASGVANEKLFF. In DNA form, the CDR3 reads TGTGCCAGCAGTGAAGGGGCCTCCGGGGTCGCTAATGAAAAACTGTTTTTT.

The rearrangement links TRBV4-1 to TRBJ2-1; 10 positions match TRBD2. The CDR3 is made up of 15 amino acids. Germline V gives CDR1 MGHRA, CDR2 YSYEKL. The V gene end was trimmed by 5 bases and the J gene end by 1 base; junction bases not matched to a gene: 2. CDR3 in DNA: TGCGCCAGCAGCTCTAGCGGGGGATCCTACAATGAGCAGTTCTTC. Translation: CASSSSGGSYNEQFF.

The rearrangement uses TRBV27 and TRBJ1-2; the D gene is possibly TRBD1 (5 bases). V gave up 8 bases and J gave up 4 bases, with 14 bases separating them. Germline values: CDR1 MNHEY, CDR2 SMNVEV (reference sequence). The length of the CDR3 is 13 residues. The CDR3 DNA reads as TGTGCCAGCGGGATGACAGCTTCCTATGGCTACACCTTC. This gives the protein CASGMTASYGYTF.

The chain links TRBV7-9 to TRBJ1-3; D not certain. This CDR3 comprises 11 residues. Germline V CDR1 and CDR2: SEHNR, FQNEAQ (reference sequence). Trimming pared 4 bases from V and 7 bases from J, leaving 5 bases between. This chain's CDR3 is CASSSANTIYF. The CDR3 bases are TGTGCCAGCAGCTCCGCGAACACCATATATTTT. The variable domain in full, with the rest retrieved from reference TRBV7-9 and TRBJ1-3, is DTGVSQNPRHKITKRGQNVTFRCDPISEHNRLYWYRQTLGQGPEFLTYFQNEAQLEKSRLLSDRFSAERPKGSFSTLEIQRTEQGDSAMYLCASSSANTIYFGEGSWLTVV.

The chain is built from TRBV12-3 or TRBV12-4 and TRBJ1-1, with 11 nucleotides matching TRBD1. With V trimmed by 8 bases and J by 4 bases, 0 bases remained unmatched. This CDR3 comprises 12 residues. The CDR3 spells CASGTGGTEAFF. CDR3 DNA: TGTGCCAGCGGGACAGGGGGCACTGAAGCTTTCTTT.

The V gene is TRBV4-3, the J gene TRBJ1-1; D gene unclear. CDR3 length: 17 amino acids. V shed 0 bases and J shed 0 bases, with 14 bases lying between them. The V gene's germline CDR1 is LGHNA and CDR2 YSLEER. The CDR3 region is CASSQDLKMALNTEAFF. CDR3 coding DNA: TGCGCCAGCAGCCAAGATCTCAAAATGGCCTTGAACACTGAAGCTTTCTTT.

The chain uses TRBV7-2 and TRBJ1-1; 7 bases fit TRBD1. The CDR3 covers 16 residues. Germline lookup yields CDR1 SGHTA and CDR2 FQGNSA. V gave up 5 bases and J gave up 3 bases; unmatched junction bases: 12. The CDR3 coding sequence is TGTGCCAGCAGCAGAACAGGGGTAGGATGGGACACTGAAGCTTTCTTT. It translates to CASSRTGVGWDTEAFF.

In DNA form, the CDR3 reads TGCGCCAGCAGCTTACAGGGGCCGGCCTATGGCTACACCTTC. Translated: CASSLQGPAYGYTF. This chain links TRBV5-1 with TRBJ1-2; 7 bases map to TRBD1. Germline V gene lookup returns CDR1 SGHRS and CDR2 YFSETQ. The CDR3 spans 14 residues. V trimming: 2 bases; J trimming: 4 bases; junction bases outside the gene matches: 5.

This chain uses TRBV6-1 with TRBJ2-2; perhaps TRBD2 as D (5 bases). Trimming removed 2 bases at V and 7 bases at J, with 14 bases between. Germline values: CDR1 MNHNS, CDR2 SASEGT. The CDR3 runs 15 residues. As DNA, the CDR3 is TGTGCCAGCAGTGAAACCTGGACGGAGGTCGGGGAGCTGTTTTTT. Protein: CASSETWTEVGELFF.

This chain connects TRBV19 to TRBJ1-5, with TRBD1 as a possible D gene (6 bases). The V end lost 4 bases, the J end lost 5 bases, and 9 bases lay between the germline ends. The CDR3 runs 13 residues. Germline loops: CDR1 LNHDA, CDR2 SQIVND (reference sequence). The CDR3 loop is CASSRRQDQPQHF. DNA of the CDR3: TGTGCCAGTAGTAGACGACAGGATCAGCCCCAGCATTTT.

This clone appeared once. The chain combines TRBV2 with TRBJ2-1, with D unclear. In germline, CDR1 is SNHLY, CDR2 FYNNEI. The CDR3 runs 17 residues. Trimming removed 0 bases from V and 4 bases from J, with 16 bases in between. The CDR3 DNA sequence: TGTGCCAGCAGTGAAGCTAAGCGACCCACACCTTACAATGAGCAGTTCTTC. This translates into CASSEAKRPTPYNEQFF.

This clone was observed a single time. The V call is TRBV24-1, the J call TRBJ1-2; TRBD1 is a possible D gene (6 bases). V lost 3 bases, J lost 4 bases, and 11 bases lay in between. The CDR3 has 14 residues. Germline V CDR1 and CDR2: KGHDR, SFDVKD. CDR3 sequence (DNA): TGTGCCACCAGTGATGGGACACTTGTCTATGGCTACACCTTC. Protein product: CATSDGTLVYGYTF.

The V call is TRBV7-7, the J call TRBJ1-1; D might be TRBD1 (5 bases). This CDR3 contains 15 residues. The V end was cut by 6 bases, the J end by 0 bases, with 14 bases between. The V gene's germline CDR1 is SSHAT and CDR2 FNYEAQ (reference sequence). For the CDR3, the DNA is TGTGCCAGCAGTAATCTCAGGGAAATGAACACTGAAGCTTTCTTT. It is translated as CASSNLREMNTEAFF.

The chain couples TRBV7-2 to TRBJ2-1; weak D call: TRBD2 (5 bases). V gave up 4 bases and J gave up 8 bases, with 18 bases separating them. The CDR3 extends over 15 amino acids. In germline, CDR1 is SGHTA, CDR2 FQGNSA. The CDR3 spells CASSSAGPPSHEQFF. The DNA of the CDR3 is TGTGCCAGCAGCTCGGCGGGCCCACCCAGCCATGAGCAGTTCTTC.

This clone was seen a single time. The V gene is TRBV9, the J gene TRBJ2-3; D perhaps matches TRBD2 (6 bases). The CDR3 spans 14 residues. The germline gives CDR1 SGDLS, CDR2 YYNGEE. V shed 1 base and J shed 10 bases, with 16 bases lying between them. The CDR3 sequence is CASSVLLGGEAQYF. The CDR3 coding sequence is TGTGCCAGCAGCGTACTCCTAGGAGGGGAAGCGCAGTATTTT.